This T cell receptor beta chain originates from a study of human T cells and chemical hapten exposure. Trimming removed 1 base from V and 2 bases from J, with 11 bases in between. The CDR3 is 15 residues long. Germline CDR1 reads SNHLY; CDR2 reads FYNNEI. TCRdb recomputed calls from the RACE reads with MiXCR, one row per CDR3 protein. The repertoire holds around 330,000 distinct CDR3 sequences, with 5.5% as singletons. This clonotype came up many times. Regarding time point: pre-sensitization, week 0. Regarding treatment: therapeutic diphenylcyclopropenone sensitization with weekly scalp DPC. The sequencing here drew on whole blood, taken in connection with sensitization to the hapten diphenylcyclopropenone (DPC). The chain recombines TRBV2 with TRBJ1-1, with D unresolved. The clonotype was recovered from a woman under 30 with alopecia areata. Some clones in this sample may be carry-over from other donors' samples. CDR3 amino acids: CASSEGQSVNTEAFF. DNA of the CDR3: TGTGCCAGCAGTGAAGGGCAGTCAGTTAACACTGAAGCTTTCTTT.